The 8 T cell receptor beta chains below all came from one sample that was sequenced in a study of T-cell memory formation after mild COVID-19. TCRdb re-called the 5' RACE reads with MiXCR, one entry per CDR3 protein. The table lists about 610,000 distinct CDR3 sequences, roughly 17% of them singletons. The source material was PBMCs or a T cell subset sorted from them (not recorded which). These receptors were obtained from an adult woman who had mild COVID-19 (a few samples of this study predate the infection). Cell type and time point are not known.

The V gene is TRBV7-2, the J gene TRBJ1-2, with 8 nucleotides matching TRBD1. This CDR3 is built from 14 residues. Germline lookup yields CDR1 SGHTA and CDR2 FQGNSA. V gave up 4 bases and J gave up 3 bases; unmatched junction bases: 4. CDR3 sequence reads: CASSSDRDYYGYTF. CDR3 DNA sequence: TGTGCCAGCAGCTCGGACAGGGACTACTATGGCTACACCTTC. Using reference TRBV7-2 and TRBJ1-2 for the parts outside the CDR3, the full variable domain is GAGVSQSPSNKVTEKGKDVELRCDPISGHTALYWYRQSLGQGLEFLIYFQGNSAPDKSGLPSDRFSAERTGGSVSTLTIQRTQQEDSAVYLCASSSDRDYYGYTFGSGTRLTVV.

This clonotype was detected many times. This chain links TRBV6-5 with TRBJ2-1; 7 nucleotides align to TRBD1. The CDR3 consists of 15 residues. V shed 5 bases, J shed 4 bases, and the junction held 8 bases outside the gene matches. CDR1 and CDR2 (germline): MNHEY, SVGAGI. The CDR3 DNA sequence: TGTGCCAGCAGTGGGAGACAGGGACCATACAATGAGCAGTTCTTC. Translating it yields CASSGRQGPYNEQFF.

This clonotype was seen a few times. V and J are TRBV7-8 and TRBJ2-3; D is perhaps TRBD1 or TRBD2 (5 bases each). The CDR3 covers 17 residues. V dropped 5 bases and J dropped 6 bases, with 24 bases sitting between them. Germline CDR1 and CDR2: SGHVS and FQNEAQ. The CDR3 sequence is CASSPRRVTGRRDTQYF. CDR3 nucleotides: TGTGCCAGCAGCCCCCGTCGGGTTACGGGGCGAAGGGATACGCAGTATTTT.

This clonotype occurred a few times. The rearrangement uses TRBV7-3 and TRBJ2-1; weak D call: TRBD2 (5 bases). The CDR3 sequence is 15 residues long. The germline gives CDR1 SGHTA, CDR2 FQGTGA. V was cut by 5 bases and J by 8 bases, with 19 bases left in between. The CDR3: CASSPHLGVTDEQFF. In DNA, the CDR3 is TGTGCCAGCAGCCCGCACCTCGGGGTGACCGATGAGCAGTTCTTC.

This clonotype was seen ten or more times. This chain uses TRBV29-1 with TRBJ2-1; TRBD1 matches 9 bases. CDR1 SQVTM and CDR2 ANQGSEA come from the germline V gene. Trimming took 4 bases from V and 8 from J; bases not matched to a gene: 6. The CDR3 is 13 amino acids. The CDR3 DNA reads as TGCAGCGTTGCGAGGGACAGGGAGGATGAGCAGTTCTTC. Translating it yields CSVARDREDEQFF.

This chain links TRBV11-3 with TRBJ2-5; D is unclear. With 6 bases removed from V and 2 bases from J, the gap between germline ends came to 10 bases. The germline V gene encodes CDR1 SGHNT and CDR2 YENEEA. This CDR3 contains 13 residues. Here the CDR3 reads CASRKDGQETQYF. The CDR3 nucleotides are TGTGCCAGCAGGAAGGACGGACAAGAGACCCAGTACTTC.

Only a few counts were recorded for this clonotype. This chain uses TRBV28 with TRBJ2-7; TRBD1 aligns across 11 bases. The CDR3 covers 16 residues. J lost 6 bases, V lost 5 bases, and 12 bases had no gene match. Germline CDR1 reads MDHEN; CDR2 reads SYDVKM. This chain's CDR3 is CASSPGTGGSLGEQYF. The CDR3, as DNA: TGTGCCAGCAGTCCCGGGACAGGGGGAAGCTTGGGCGAGCAGTACTTC.

This chain joins TRBV4-1 and TRBJ1-2, with D possibly being TRBD1 (6 bases). CDR1 is MGHRA, CDR2 YSYEKL, per germline. This CDR3 spans 16 amino acids. The ends were cut back, 0 bases at V and 3 bases at J, with 14 bases in the middle. In DNA form, the CDR3 reads TGCGCCAGCAGCCAAGACGGGGAGGGGGGGTACTATGGCTACACCTTC. Translating it yields CASSQDGEGGYYGYTF.